The 29 T cell receptor beta chains given below trace back to one sample, sequenced in a study of shared clonotypes between healthy human individuals. The method was immunoSEQ multiplex PCR; TCRdb's version includes in-frame clones alone and lacks a portion of them. Of more than 150,000 clones in the sample, roughly 91% were seen once. Sample: naive CD4+ T cells sorted from blood. The subset here: CD45RA+ positively selected. The receptors originated from a young woman in good health.

This clone was seen a handful of times. The chain recombines TRBV10-1 with TRBJ2-7, with TRBD2 matching over 9 bases. Trimming at V came to 3 bases and at J to 6 bases, leaving 3 bases not matched to a gene. The V gene's germline CDR1 is WNHNN and CDR2 SYGVQD (reference sequence). The CDR3 loop spans 13 amino acids. The CDR3 is CASSDPLAGEQYF. Written as DNA, the CDR3 is TGCGCCAGCAGTGACCCACTAGCGGGCGAGCAGTACTTC.

This clone was detected once. The chain employs TRBV5-1 and TRBJ1-3; unclear D gene. With 4 bases removed from V and 0 bases from J, the gap between germline ends came to 8 bases. Germline assignment: CDR1 SGHRS and CDR2 YFSETQ. The CDR3 contains 14 residues. The chain's CDR3 is CASSPAISGNTIYF. DNA for the CDR3: TGCGCCAGCAGCCCCGCGATCTCTGGAAACACCATATATTTT.

The chain is built from TRBV2 and TRBJ2-7; TRBD1 or TRBD2 may be the D gene (5 bases each). From germline, CDR1 is SNHLY and CDR2 FYNNEI. There are 13 residues in the CDR3. The V end lost 5 bases, the J end lost 5 bases, and 13 bases lay between the germline ends. Written as DNA, the CDR3 is TGTGCCAGCAGTCCGGGACCACCTCACGAGCAGTACTTC. Residues: CASSPGPPHEQYF.

The J gene is TRBJ1-3, the V gene TRBV5-3; possible D gene TRBD1, 6 bases. TRBV5-3 is sorted into the ORF group, with uncertain function. The V gene lost 4 bases and the J gene lost 0 bases, with 14 bases spanning the gap. This CDR3 has 16 residues. CDR3 in amino acids: CARSTDSEDSGNTIYF. The CDR3 coding sequence is TGTGCCAGAAGCACGGACAGTGAAGACTCTGGAAACACCATATATTTT.

The table lists this clone with a count of one. This rearrangement joins TRBV5-1 to TRBJ1-1; D gene uncertain. CDR3 length: 12 residues. CDR1 and CDR2 (germline): SGHRS, YFSETQ. V was pared by 2 bases and J by 1 base, with 3 bases between. In nucleotides, the CDR3 is TGCGCCAGCAGCTTTGAGAACACTGAAGCTTTCTTT. Translated: CASSFENTEAFF.

The V call is TRBV10-3, the J call TRBJ1-1; 8 nucleotides match TRBD1. V lost 10 bases and J lost 4; bases outside the gene matches: 14. The germline V gene encodes CDR1 ENHRY and CDR2 SYGVKD. The CDR3 extends over 15 amino acids. CDR3 in amino acids: CATKLRTGSSTEAFF. The CDR3 DNA sequence: TGTGCCACCAAATTAAGGACAGGGTCAAGCACTGAAGCTTTCTTT.

The genes are TRBV27 and TRBJ1-5; D remains unclear. V lost 0 bases and J 7 bases, leaving 13 bases between the germline ends. The CDR3 sequence is 15 residues long. Germline values: CDR1 MNHEY, CDR2 SMNVEV (reference sequence). The CDR3 reads CASSLSIWGLQPQHF. In nucleotides, the CDR3 is TGTGCCAGCAGTTTATCTATCTGGGGTTTACAGCCCCAGCATTTT.

The CDR3: CASSLTGNQPQHF. For the CDR3, the DNA is TGTGCCAGCAGCCTCACAGGGAATCAGCCCCAGCATTTT. The V call is TRBV28, the J call TRBJ1-5, with a possible D match to TRBD1 (6 bases). Germline lookup yields CDR1 MDHEN and CDR2 SYDVKM. The V end was cut by 6 bases, the J end by 4 bases, with 10 bases between. The CDR3 is 13 residues long.

V and J are TRBV25-1 and TRBJ2-5, with a weak D call TRBD1 (6 bases). The J call may be faulty, since TRBJ2-7 better matches the DNA end. This CDR3 spans 15 amino acids. Germline V gene data show CDR1 as MGHDK and CDR2 as SYGVNS. This CDR3 reads CASSGLQGLGYEQYF. The CDR3 region has the DNA TGTGCCAGCAGTGGTCTACAGGGCTTGGGCTACGAGCAGTACTTC.

The V and J genes are TRBV14 and TRBJ2-5; TRBD2 aligns across 11 bases. V trimming: 4 bases; J trimming: 5 bases; junction bases outside the gene matches: 6. This CDR3 region has 15 residues. CDR1 SGHDN and CDR2 FVKESK come from the germline V gene. The CDR3 loop reads CASSRGLAGRETQYF. The DNA of the CDR3 is TGTGCCAGCAGCCGTGGACTAGCGGGTCGGGAGACCCAGTACTTC.

This chain joins TRBV27 and TRBJ2-6; TRBD1 is a possible D gene (7 bases). Germline V gives CDR1 MNHEY, CDR2 SMNVEV (reference sequence). V dropped 8 bases and J dropped 0 bases, with 17 bases sitting between them. The CDR3 spans 17 residues. The CDR3 DNA sequence: TGTGCCAGCGCACGCGGGACAGACAGCTCTGGGGCCAACGTCCTGACTTTC. Encoded protein: CASARGTDSSGANVLTF.

The rearrangement joins TRBV5-6 to TRBJ1-5; no definite D call. The CDR3 has 15 residues. V lost 4 bases, J lost 6 bases, and 17 bases lay in between. Germline assignment: CDR1 SGHDT and CDR2 YYEEEE. The DNA for the CDR3 is TGTGCCAGCAGCGGTGGGGTGGACGTCGGTCAGCCCCAGCATTTT. This gives the protein CASSGGVDVGQPQHF.

The J gene is TRBJ1-4, the V gene TRBV2, with D maybe TRBD1 (5 bases). Germline assignment: CDR1 SNHLY and CDR2 FYNNEI. The ends were cut back, 2 bases at V and 0 bases at J, with 19 bases in the middle. The CDR3 contains 19 residues. The CDR3 nucleotides are TGTGCCAGCAGTGAATTATTCCCGACAGAACCGGCAACTAATGAAAAACTGTTTTTT. This codes for CASSELFPTEPATNEKLFF.

The V and J genes are TRBV29-1 and TRBJ2-3; TRBD2 agrees at 7 bases. V was pared by 4 bases and J by 2 bases, with 3 bases of the junction left unmatched. Germline CDR1 SQVTM, CDR2 ANQGSEA. The CDR3 extends over 13 amino acids. The CDR3, as DNA: TGCAGCGTTGGGGCGGGAGCCACAGATACGCAGTATTTT. Translated, it gives CSVGAGATDTQYF.

CDR3 residues: CASSLGQGTGGTEAFF. DNA of the CDR3: TGTGCCAGCAGCTTAGGTCAAGGGACTGGTGGCACTGAAGCTTTCTTT. The chain links TRBV11-2 to TRBJ1-1; maybe TRBD1 (5 bases). CDR1 SGHAT and CDR2 FQNNGV come from the germline V gene. Trimming stripped 1 base from V and 4 bases from J, with 16 bases between. This CDR3 contains 16 residues. The variable domain in full, with the rest retrieved from reference TRBV11-2 and TRBJ1-1, is EAGVAQSPRYKIIEKRQSVAFWCNPISGHATLYWYQQILGQGPKLLIQFQNNGVVDDSQLPKDRFSAERLKGVDSTLKIQPAKLEDSAVYLCASSLGQGTGGTEAFFGQGTRLTVV.

The J gene is TRBJ1-2, the V gene TRBV14; D call uncertain. Germline V gene lookup returns CDR1 SGHDN and CDR2 FVKESK. V lost 0 bases to trimming and J lost 4 bases, with 12 bases between them. This CDR3 is 15 amino acids long. The CDR3 here is CASSQEPSPLYGYTF. The CDR3 nucleotides read TGTGCCAGCAGCCAAGAACCCTCTCCCCTCTATGGCTACACCTTC.

This clone was picked up a small number of times. The genes are TRBV11-2 and TRBJ2-7; D might be TRBD1 or TRBD2, each matching 5 bases. Germline V gene sequence: CDR1 SGHAT, CDR2 FQNNGV. Trimming took off 8 bases at V and 2 bases at J, with 10 bases between the two ends. The CDR3 spans 12 residues. The CDR3: CASGRGPYEQYF. CDR3 coding DNA: TGTGCCAGCGGACGGGGCCCCTACGAGCAGTACTTC. The variable domain in full, completed from reference TRBV11-2 and TRBJ2-7, reads EAGVAQSPRYKIIEKRQSVAFWCNPISGHATLYWYQQILGQGPKLLIQFQNNGVVDDSQLPKDRFSAERLKGVDSTLKIQPAKLEDSAVYLCASGRGPYEQYFGPGTRLTVT.

The CDR3 here is CASSPRGSGRSHEQYF. CDR3 nucleotides: TGTGCCAGCAGCCCCCGGGGTAGCGGGAGGTCCCACGAGCAGTACTTC. J is TRBJ2-7 and V is TRBV7-8, with 10 bases fitting TRBD2. CDR3 size: 16 residues. The junction had 12 bases not matched to a gene; V was cut back by 5 bases and J by 5 bases. The germline gives CDR1 SGHVS, CDR2 FQNEAQ.

This chain connects TRBV21-1 to TRBJ1-1; the table calls TRBD1, which could not be checked here. TRBV21-1 is a known pseudogene. CDR3 size: 18 residues. CDR3 DNA sequence: TGTGCCAGCAGCAAAAAGGAGAGGGGGTCCAATATGAACACTGAAGCTTTCTTT. Translating it yields CASSKKERGSNMNTEAFF.

This chain links TRBV10-3 with TRBJ1-2, with 10 nucleotides matching TRBD1. V dropped 5 bases and J dropped 4; count of bases not matched to a gene: 4. Looked up from germline, CDR1 is ENHRY and CDR2 is SYGVKD. The CDR3 is 14 residues long. CDR3 bases: TGTGCCATCAGTACGACAGGGGGCTTCTATGGCTACACCTTC. This sequence encodes CAISTTGGFYGYTF.

The chain couples TRBV28 to TRBJ2-7, with 8 bases fitting TRBD1. V gave up 4 bases and J gave up 0 bases; unmatched junction bases: 5. The germline V gene encodes CDR1 MDHEN and CDR2 SYDVKM. The CDR3 covers 15 residues. CDR3 sequence reads: CASSSGQGTSYEQYF. DNA of the CDR3: TGTGCCAGCAGTTCCGGACAGGGCACCTCCTACGAGCAGTACTTC.

The CDR3 bases are TGCGCCAGCAGCCAAGCGAAGTCATCTTCTGGAAACACCATATATTTT. It codes for CASSQAKSSSGNTIYF. The chain joins TRBV4-1 to TRBJ1-3; the D is unclear. This CDR3 is 16 amino acids long. The germline V and J ends were trimmed by 1 base and 1 base, with 11 bases remaining between them. The germline CDR1 and CDR2 sequences are MGHRA and YSYEKL.

The rearrangement joins TRBV18 to TRBJ2-3; a possible D gene is TRBD1 (5 bases). This CDR3 comprises 16 residues. The germline V gene encodes CDR1 KGHSH and CDR2 LQKENI. V lost 5 bases and J lost 2, with 17 bases in between. The CDR3 DNA follows: TGTGCCAGCTCATCCATAGTGGTGGGGCACACAGATACGCAGTATTTT. It specifies CASSSIVVGHTDTQYF.

V and J are TRBV21-1 and TRBJ1-2; the table names TRBD1, a call not compared with the DNA. TRBV21-1 is an annotated pseudogene. The CDR3 totals 16 residues. The CDR3 DNA sequence: TGTGCCAGCAGCAAGTACGTAACAGGGGATCCTGATGGCTACACCTTC. Translation gives CASSKYVTGDPDGYTF.

The chain carries TRBV10-3 and TRBJ1-2; TRBD1 agrees at 8 bases. CDR3 length: 13 amino acids. Germline CDR1 and CDR2: ENHRY and SYGVKD. Unmatched junction bases numbered 7, after V lost 6 bases and J lost 7 bases. The CDR3 bases are TGTGCCATCAGGGACCGGACAGGGAGTGGCTACACCTTC. This translates into CAIRDRTGSGYTF.

The chain has TRBV5-6 and TRBJ2-7; D might be TRBD1 (5 bases). The germline V gene encodes CDR1 SGHDT and CDR2 YYEEEE. The CDR3 is 17 amino acids. Between the trimmed V and J ends, which lost 0 bases and 2 bases, there was a span of 18 bases. The CDR3 sequence: CASSLDPRQGLPYEQYF. CDR3 nucleotide sequence: TGTGCCAGCAGCTTGGACCCGCGGCAGGGCCTACCCTACGAGCAGTACTTC.

In its sample, this clone was seen once. The chain carries TRBV7-2 and TRBJ2-1; the D is unclear. Per germline, CDR1 SGHTA and CDR2 FQGNSA. The CDR3 contains 14 residues. V was cut by 5 bases and J by 7 bases, with 15 bases left in between. The CDR3 reads CASSPPLHGNEQFF. CDR3 sequence (DNA): TGTGCCAGCAGCCCACCCCTTCACGGGAATGAGCAGTTCTTC.

The chain is built from TRBV5-5 and TRBJ2-7; weak D call: TRBD1 (6 bases). This CDR3 is built from 13 residues. The V gene's germline CDR1 is SGHKS and CDR2 YYEKEE (reference sequence). V was shortened by 3 bases and J by 2 bases, with 9 bases between the two germline ends. In DNA, the CDR3 is TGTGCCAGCAGCTACCAGGGGACCTACGAGCAGTACTTC. Translation: CASSYQGTYEQYF.

This clone was observed once. This rearrangement joins TRBV4-1 to TRBJ2-6, with TRBD1 identical over 8 bases. Per germline, CDR1 MGHRA and CDR2 YSYEKL. V trimming: 6 bases; J trimming: 0 bases; junction bases outside the gene matches: 7. This CDR3 has 17 residues. The CDR3 region is CASRDREYPSGANVLTF. CDR3 nucleotides: TGCGCCAGCAGGGACAGGGAGTACCCCTCTGGGGCCAACGTCCTGACTTTC.